In its sample, the clone carrying this T cell receptor (beta chain) was seen once. This specimen comes from a study of blood T cell repertoires in COVID-19. For the study at large: Sources were T cells, B-cell-depleted T cells, or PBMCs; the material itself was cDNA or gDNA.

In the authors' workflow: Cell counts per sample came from amplifying reference gene primers. The table came from immunoSEQ multiplex PCR; TCRdb's copy has only in-frame clones and leaves some out. The DNA was the basis for D and trimming; V, J and clone size are from that table. The table records 84,000 or so clones, around 88% of them present only once. This CDR3 region has 16 residues. Germline CDR1 and CDR2: LGHNA and YNFKEQ. V was pared by 0 bases and J by 4 bases, with 3 bases of the junction left unmatched. The chain links TRBV4-2 to TRBJ2-1; 10 bases match TRBD2. Specimen: peripheral blood. This sequence originates from an elderly man with active or convalescent COVID-19. The CDR3 DNA is TGTGCCAGCAGCCAAGATACAGCGGGAGGGTACAATGAGCAGTTCTTC. It specifies CASSQDTAGGYNEQFF.